This T cell receptor (beta chain) appears in the sequencing data of a study of blood T cell repertoires in COVID-19. The overall study: PBMCs, B-cell-depleted T cells, or T cells were the source of the cDNA or gDNA that made up the material.

V dropped 3 bases and J dropped 0 bases, with 10 bases sitting between them. The CDR3 sequence is 15 residues long. The germline gives CDR1 ENHRY, CDR2 SYGVKD. Original processing methods: Estimation of nucleated cell counts was performed using reference gene primer amplification. The repertoire was sequenced with immunoSEQ multiplex PCR; TCRdb's copy has only in-frame clones and lacks some. V, J and clone size derive from that table, while D and trimming were established from the DNA sequence. This sample has some 150,000 clones, with more than 65% found just once. This sequence originates from a woman aged 45 to 65 with acute or convalescent COVID-19. The specimen was peripheral blood. J is TRBJ2-3 and V is TRBV10-3, with TRBD2 as a possible D gene (5 bases). Written as DNA, the CDR3 is TGTGCCATCAGTGACGGGGATACCAGCACAGATACGCAGTATTTT. Translated: CAISDGDTSTDTQYF.